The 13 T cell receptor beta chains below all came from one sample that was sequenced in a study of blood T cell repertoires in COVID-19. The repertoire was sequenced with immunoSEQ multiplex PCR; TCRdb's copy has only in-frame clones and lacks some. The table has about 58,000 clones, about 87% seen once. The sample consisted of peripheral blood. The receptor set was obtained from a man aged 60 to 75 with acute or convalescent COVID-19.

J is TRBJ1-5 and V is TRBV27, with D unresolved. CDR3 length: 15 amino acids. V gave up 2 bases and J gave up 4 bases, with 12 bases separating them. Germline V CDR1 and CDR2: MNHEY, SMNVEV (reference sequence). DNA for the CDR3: TGTGCCAGCAGTTTAAGCGGTTTTAGGAATCAGCCCCAGCATTTT. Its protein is CASSLSGFRNQPQHF.

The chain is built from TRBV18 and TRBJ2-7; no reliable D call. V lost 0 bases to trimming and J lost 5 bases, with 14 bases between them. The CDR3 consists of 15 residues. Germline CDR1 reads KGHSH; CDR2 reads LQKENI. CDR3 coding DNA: TGTGCCAGCTCACCACCTGTCTTCCCAGTGGACGAGCAGTACTTC. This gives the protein CASSPPVFPVDEQYF.

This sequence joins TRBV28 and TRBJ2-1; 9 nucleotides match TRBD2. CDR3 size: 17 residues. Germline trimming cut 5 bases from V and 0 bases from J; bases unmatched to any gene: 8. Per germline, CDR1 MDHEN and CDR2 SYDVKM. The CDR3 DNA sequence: TGTGCCAGCAGTACATGGACTAGCGCGAGCTCCTACAATGAGCAGTTCTTC. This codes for CASSTWTSASSYNEQFF.

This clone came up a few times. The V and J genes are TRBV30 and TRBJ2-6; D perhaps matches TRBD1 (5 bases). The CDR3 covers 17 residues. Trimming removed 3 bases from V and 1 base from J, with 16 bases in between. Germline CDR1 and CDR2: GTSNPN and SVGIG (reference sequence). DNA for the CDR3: TGTGCCTGGAGGCAGCGAATTGACAGTTCTGGGGCCAACGTCCTGACTTTC. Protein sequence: CAWRQRIDSSGANVLTF.

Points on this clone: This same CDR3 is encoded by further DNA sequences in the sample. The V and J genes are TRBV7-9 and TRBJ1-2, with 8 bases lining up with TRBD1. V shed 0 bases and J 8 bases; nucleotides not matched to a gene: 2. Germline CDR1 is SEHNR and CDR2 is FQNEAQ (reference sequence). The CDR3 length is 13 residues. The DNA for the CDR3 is TGTGCCAGCAGCTTAGCGGCAGGGGGCGGCTACACCTTC. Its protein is CASSLAAGGGYTF.

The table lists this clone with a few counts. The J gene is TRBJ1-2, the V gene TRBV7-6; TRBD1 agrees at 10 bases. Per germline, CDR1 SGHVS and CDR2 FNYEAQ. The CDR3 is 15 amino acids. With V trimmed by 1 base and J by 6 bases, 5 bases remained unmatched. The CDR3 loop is CASSLEETGGDGYTF. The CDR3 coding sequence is TGTGCCAGCAGCTTAGAGGAGACAGGGGGCGATGGCTACACCTTC.

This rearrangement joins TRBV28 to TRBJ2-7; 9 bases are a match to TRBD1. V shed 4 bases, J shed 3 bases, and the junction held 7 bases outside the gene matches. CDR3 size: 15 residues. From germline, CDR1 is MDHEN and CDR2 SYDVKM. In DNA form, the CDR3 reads TGTGCCAGCAGTTCCGCCGGGACAGGGATCTACGAGCAGTACTTC. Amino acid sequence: CASSSAGTGIYEQYF. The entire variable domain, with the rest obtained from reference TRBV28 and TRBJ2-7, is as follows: DVKVTQSSRYLVKRTGEKVFLECVQDMDHENMFWYRQDPGLGLRLIYFSYDVKMKEKGDIPEGYSVSREKKERFSLILESASTNQTSMYLCASSSAGTGIYEQYFGPGTRLTVT.

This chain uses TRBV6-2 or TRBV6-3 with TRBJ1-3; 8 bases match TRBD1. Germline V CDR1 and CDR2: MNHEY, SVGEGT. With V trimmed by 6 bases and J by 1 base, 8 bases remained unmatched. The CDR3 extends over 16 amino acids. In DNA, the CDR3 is TGTGCCAGCAGCCGAGCGACAGGGGTTTCTGGAAACACCATATATTTT. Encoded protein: CASSRATGVSGNTIYF.

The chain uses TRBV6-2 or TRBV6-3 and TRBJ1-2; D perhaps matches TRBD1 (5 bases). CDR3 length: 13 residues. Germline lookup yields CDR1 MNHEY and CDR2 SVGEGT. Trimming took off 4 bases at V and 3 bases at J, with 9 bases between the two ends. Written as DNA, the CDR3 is TGTGCCAGCAGTTCGGCAGGGTACTATGGCTACACCTTC. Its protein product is CASSSAGYYGYTF.

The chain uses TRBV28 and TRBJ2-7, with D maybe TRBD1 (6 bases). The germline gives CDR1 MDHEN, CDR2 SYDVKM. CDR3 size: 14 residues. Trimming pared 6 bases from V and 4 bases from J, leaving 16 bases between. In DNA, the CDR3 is TGTGCCAGCAGGCTCTTCGACAGGAGGTACGAGCAGTACTTC. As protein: CASRLFDRRYEQYF.

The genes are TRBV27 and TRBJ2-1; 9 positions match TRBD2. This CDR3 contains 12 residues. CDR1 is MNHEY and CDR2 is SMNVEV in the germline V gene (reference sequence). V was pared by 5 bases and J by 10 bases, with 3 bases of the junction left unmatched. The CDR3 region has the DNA TGTGCCAGCAGTCCTCTAGCGGGGGAGCAGTTCTTC. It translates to CASSPLAGEQFF.

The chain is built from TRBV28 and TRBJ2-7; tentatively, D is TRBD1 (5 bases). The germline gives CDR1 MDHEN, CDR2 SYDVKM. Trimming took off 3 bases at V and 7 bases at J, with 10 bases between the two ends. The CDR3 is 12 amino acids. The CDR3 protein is CASSLAGWEQYF. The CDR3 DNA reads TGTGCCAGCAGTTTGGCAGGGTGGGAGCAGTACTTC.

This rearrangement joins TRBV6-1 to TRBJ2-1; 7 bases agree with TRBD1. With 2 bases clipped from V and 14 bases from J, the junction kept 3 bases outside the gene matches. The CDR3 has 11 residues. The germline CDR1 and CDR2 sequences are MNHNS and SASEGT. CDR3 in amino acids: CASSERDREFF. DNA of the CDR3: TGTGCCAGCAGTGAACGGGACAGAGAGTTCTTC.